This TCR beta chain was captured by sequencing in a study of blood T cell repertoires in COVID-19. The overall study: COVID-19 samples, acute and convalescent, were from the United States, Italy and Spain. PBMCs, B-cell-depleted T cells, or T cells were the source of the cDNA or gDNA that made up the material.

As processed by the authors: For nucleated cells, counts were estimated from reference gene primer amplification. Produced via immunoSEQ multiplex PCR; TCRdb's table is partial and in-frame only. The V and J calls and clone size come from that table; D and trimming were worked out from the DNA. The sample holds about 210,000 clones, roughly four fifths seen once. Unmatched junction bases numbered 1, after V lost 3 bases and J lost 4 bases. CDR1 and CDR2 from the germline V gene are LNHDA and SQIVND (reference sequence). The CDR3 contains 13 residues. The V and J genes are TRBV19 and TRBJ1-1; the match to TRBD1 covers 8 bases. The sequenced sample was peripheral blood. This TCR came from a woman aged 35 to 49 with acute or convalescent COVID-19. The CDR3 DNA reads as TGTGCCAGTAGTATCGGACAGGGCACTGAAGCTTTCTTT. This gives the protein CASSIGQGTEAFF. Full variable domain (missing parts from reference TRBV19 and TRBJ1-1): DGGITQSPKYLFRKEGQNVTLSCEQNLNHDAMYWYRQDPGQGLRLIYYSQIVNDFQKGDIAEGYSVSREKKESFPLTVTSAQKNPTAFYLCASSIGQGTEAFFGQGTRLTVV.